This T cell receptor beta chain was recovered during a study of CD8 T cells in Susac syndrome. Germline V CDR1 and CDR2: MDHEN, SYDVKM. V was trimmed by 5 bases and J by 8 bases, leaving 26 bases between them. This CDR3 is 17 amino acids long. From blood CD8+ and CD4+ T cells, the TCR beta chain was sequenced. The patients who served as multiple sclerosis controls were treatment-naive and had stable or active relapsing-remitting disease that fulfilled the revised McDonald criteria. Isolation of CD8+ and CD4+ T cells was performed negatively, whereas enrichment of TEMRA cells was done by FACS. RNA in amounts of about 0.5 to 1 ug was reverse transcribed with random hexamers. immunoSEQ multiplex PCR amplified TCR beta CDR3 across 54 Vbeta, 13 Jbeta. TCRdb re-analysed the immunoSEQ multiplex PCR reads in MiXCR, keeping a single row per CDR3 protein. The data hold around 270,000 distinct CDR3 sequences, with 75% to 90% observed a single time.

This chain uses TRBV28 with TRBJ2-3; D is perhaps TRBD2 (6 bases). The source material was CD8+ T cells from PBMCs. The clonotype originates from a human donor with multiple sclerosis. The CDR3 DNA is TGTGCCAGCAGTCGCCAATCCCTAGGGACTCGGATTAGTACGCAGTATTTT. This codes for CASSRQSLGTRISTQYF.